This TCR beta chain was sequenced for a study of T cell repertoires in cytomegalovirus infection. The overall study: Carrying CMV and the relevant HLA type showed in public TCR beta signatures.

The V segment lost 7 bases and the J segment 4 bases; nucleotides outside the gene matches: 6. The CDR3 spans 14 residues. For this clonotype: Antigen: not known.

The study's findings and limits: HLA-C-restricted CMV clonotypes gave the most frequent clonotype in two of eight donors.

TCRdb fed the reads into MiXCR, producing one record per CDR3 protein. Among about 360,000 distinct CDR3 sequences listed, roughly 18% were seen once. Sequenced input: PBMCs. This sequence was found in a human donor in good health (CMV status not recorded). Some clones in this sample may be carry-over from other donors' samples. The J gene is TRBJ2-3, the V gene TRBV12-3 or TRBV12-4; 9 nucleotides align to TRBD2. This chain's CDR3 is CASTPLAGPDTQYF. The CDR3 DNA follows: TGTGCCAGCACCCCCCTAGCGGGGCCAGATACGCAGTATTTT.